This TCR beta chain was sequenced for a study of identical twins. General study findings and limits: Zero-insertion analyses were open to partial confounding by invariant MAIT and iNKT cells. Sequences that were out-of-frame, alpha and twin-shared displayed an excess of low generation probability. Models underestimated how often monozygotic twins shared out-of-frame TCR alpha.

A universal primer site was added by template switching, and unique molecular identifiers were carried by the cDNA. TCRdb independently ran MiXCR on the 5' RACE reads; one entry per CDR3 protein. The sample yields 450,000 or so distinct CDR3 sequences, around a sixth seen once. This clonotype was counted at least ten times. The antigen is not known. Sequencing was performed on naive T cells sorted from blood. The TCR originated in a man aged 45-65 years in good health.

The CDR3 coding sequence is TGCGCCAGCAGCCAAGAGGCGCAGGGGTACTCCTACGAGCAGTACTTC. It is translated as CASSQEAQGYSYEQYF. The V call is TRBV4-3, the J call TRBJ2-7, with D perhaps TRBD1 (6 bases). Trimming shortened V by 0 bases and J by 0 bases, and 12 bases separated the two germline ends. The CDR3 length is 16 residues. In germline, CDR1 is LGHNA, CDR2 YSLEER.